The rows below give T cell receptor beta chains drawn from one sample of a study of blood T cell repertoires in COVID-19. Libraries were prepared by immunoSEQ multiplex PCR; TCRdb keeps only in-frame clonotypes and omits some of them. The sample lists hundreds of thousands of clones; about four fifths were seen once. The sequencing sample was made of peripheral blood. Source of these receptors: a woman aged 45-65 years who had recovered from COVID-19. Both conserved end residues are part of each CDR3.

cdr3_aa: CASSAGGSSYEQYF; v_call: TRBV27; j_call: TRBJ2-7
cdr3_aa: CATSRDSGPGELRFF; v_call: TRBV15; j_call: TRBJ1-4
cdr3_aa: CASSMAGQGAYEQYF; v_call: TRBV27; j_call: TRBJ2-7
cdr3_aa: CASSGDAAGAENYGYTF; v_call: TRBV7-9; j_call: TRBJ1-2
cdr3_aa: CASSKSLRAGGTDTQYF; v_call: TRBV28; j_call: TRBJ2-3
cdr3_aa: CATSPSDRGTEAFF; v_call: TRBV24-1; j_call: TRBJ1-1
cdr3_aa: CASSQDRGSHNEQFF; v_call: TRBV7-2; j_call: TRBJ2-1
cdr3_aa: CASSQDRRGEQYF; v_call: TRBV3-1/TRBV3-2; j_call: TRBJ2-7
cdr3_aa: CASSGTRGQGGYTF; v_call: TRBV2; j_call: TRBJ1-2
cdr3_aa: CASSRTNYNEQFF; v_call: TRBV6-2/TRBV6-3; j_call: TRBJ2-1
cdr3_aa: CASSLAATSGTDTQYF; v_call: TRBV7-2; j_call: TRBJ2-3
cdr3_aa: CASSLGPIRGYTF; v_call: TRBV7-8; j_call: TRBJ1-2
cdr3_aa: CASSLGATYGYTF; v_call: TRBV12-3/TRBV12-4; j_call: TRBJ1-2
cdr3_aa: CAIRTGSTGELFF; v_call: TRBV10-3; j_call: TRBJ2-2
cdr3_aa: CASSRDGNYGYTF; v_call: TRBV21-1; j_call: TRBJ1-2
cdr3_aa: CASSVAWTGDFGYTF; v_call: TRBV7-2; j_call: TRBJ1-2
cdr3_aa: CASSIGEGTEAFF; v_call: TRBV6-4; j_call: TRBJ1-1
cdr3_aa: CASSVLGRGYSYEQYF; v_call: TRBV9; j_call: TRBJ2-7
cdr3_aa: CASRSQGAGYNEQFF; v_call: TRBV7-2; j_call: TRBJ2-1
cdr3_aa: CASSLEGGMNTEAFF; v_call: TRBV7-9; j_call: TRBJ1-1
cdr3_aa: CASRSTGEGNQPQHF; v_call: TRBV28; j_call: TRBJ1-5
cdr3_aa: CASSPRLAESSGANVLTF; v_call: TRBV18; j_call: TRBJ2-6
cdr3_aa: CATGTSGSTDTQYF; v_call: TRBV24-1; j_call: TRBJ2-3
cdr3_aa: CASSLGWQGLNSPLHF; v_call: TRBV7-2; j_call: TRBJ1-6
cdr3_aa: CASSLSFTGLGYTF; v_call: TRBV7-8; j_call: TRBJ1-2
cdr3_aa: CASSFPTGSGNTIYF; v_call: TRBV28; j_call: TRBJ1-3
cdr3_aa: CATHHRGNQPQHF; v_call: TRBV10-2; j_call: TRBJ1-5
cdr3_aa: CAISDQGRSYEQYF; v_call: TRBV10-3; j_call: TRBJ2-7
cdr3_aa: CASSLVAANEKLFF; v_call: TRBV13; j_call: TRBJ1-4
cdr3_aa: CASLGQGVYEQYF; v_call: TRBV6-5; j_call: TRBJ2-7
cdr3_aa: CASSQDGTSGSSYTQYF; v_call: TRBV4-1; j_call: TRBJ2-3
cdr3_aa: CATSDPGTSFNEQFF; v_call: TRBV24-1; j_call: TRBJ2-1
cdr3_aa: CASSLRLAGADTQYF; v_call: TRBV5-1; j_call: TRBJ2-3
cdr3_aa: CASSEFRGSTANEKLFF; v_call: TRBV18; j_call: TRBJ1-4
cdr3_aa: CASSYSGGQAYEQYF; v_call: TRBV6-6; j_call: TRBJ2-7
cdr3_aa: CASSQIQETQYF; v_call: TRBV3-1/TRBV3-2; j_call: TRBJ2-5
cdr3_aa: CASSLQGTVSNQPQHF; v_call: TRBV5-8; j_call: TRBJ1-5
cdr3_aa: CASSFRTADHGYTF; v_call: TRBV11-2; j_call: TRBJ1-2
cdr3_aa: CASSYSSRGLNTEAFF; v_call: TRBV6-5; j_call: TRBJ1-1
cdr3_aa: CASSYQQGAMDGYTF; v_call: TRBV6-6; j_call: TRBJ1-2
cdr3_aa: CASSLETGGRYEQYF; v_call: TRBV11-3; j_call: TRBJ2-7
cdr3_aa: CATSVTGSTGELFF; v_call: TRBV24-1; j_call: TRBJ2-2
cdr3_aa: CASSRGTGANSPLHF; v_call: TRBV3-1/TRBV3-2; j_call: TRBJ1-6
cdr3_aa: CASSYPGGGHIQPQHF; v_call: TRBV6-2/TRBV6-3; j_call: TRBJ1-5
cdr3_aa: CASSPGLAGYGADTQYF; v_call: TRBV5-1; j_call: TRBJ2-3
cdr3_aa: CSVASRLSGELFF; v_call: TRBV29-1; j_call: TRBJ2-2
cdr3_aa: CASSFGTNTDTQYF; v_call: TRBV5-1; j_call: TRBJ2-3
cdr3_aa: CAVGSPNTGELFF; v_call: TRBV6-8; j_call: TRBJ2-2
cdr3_aa: CASTGRASGNTIYF; v_call: TRBV19; j_call: TRBJ1-3
cdr3_aa: CASSQRLAGISTDTQYF; v_call: TRBV4-1; j_call: TRBJ2-3